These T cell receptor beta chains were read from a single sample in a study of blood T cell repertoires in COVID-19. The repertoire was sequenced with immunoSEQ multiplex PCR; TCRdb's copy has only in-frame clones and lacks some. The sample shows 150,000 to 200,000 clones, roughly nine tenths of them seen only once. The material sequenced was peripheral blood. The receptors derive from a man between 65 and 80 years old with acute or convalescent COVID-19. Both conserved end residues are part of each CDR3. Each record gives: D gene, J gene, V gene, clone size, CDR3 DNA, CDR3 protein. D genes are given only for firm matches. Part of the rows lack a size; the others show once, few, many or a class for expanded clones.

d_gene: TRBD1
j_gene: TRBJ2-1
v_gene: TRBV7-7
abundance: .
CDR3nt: TGTGCTAGCAGCTGGGACAGGGGCGGTGAGCAGTTCTTC
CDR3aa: CASSWDRGGEQFF

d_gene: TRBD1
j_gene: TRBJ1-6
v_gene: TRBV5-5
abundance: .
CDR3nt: TGTGCCAGCAGCTTACAGGGGATAAATTCACCCCTCCACTTT
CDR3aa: CASSLQGINSPLHF

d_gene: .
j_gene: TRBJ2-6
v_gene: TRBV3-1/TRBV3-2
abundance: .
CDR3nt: TGTGCCAGCAGCCAAGATAGGGACACGGTCCTGACTTTC
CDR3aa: CASSQDRDTVLTF

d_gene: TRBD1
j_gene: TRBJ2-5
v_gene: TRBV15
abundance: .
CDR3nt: TGTGCCACCAGCAGAGATGGGCGGACAGGGTGGCAAGAGACCCAGTACTTC
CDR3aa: CATSRDGRTGWQETQYF

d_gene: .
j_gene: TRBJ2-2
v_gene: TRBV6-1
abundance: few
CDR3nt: TGTGCCAGCAGTGAAGCTATCCCTTACACCGGGGAGCTGTTTTTT
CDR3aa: CASSEAIPYTGELFF

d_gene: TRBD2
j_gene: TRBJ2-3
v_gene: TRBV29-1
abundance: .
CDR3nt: TGCAGCGTTGTCCACGGACTAGCGGGAGGTGATACGCAGTATTTT
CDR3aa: CSVVHGLAGGDTQYF

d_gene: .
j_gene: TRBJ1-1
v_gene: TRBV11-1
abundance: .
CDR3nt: TGTGCCAGCAGTTCTCAGGGGAACACTGAAGCTTTCTTT
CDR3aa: CASSSQGNTEAFF

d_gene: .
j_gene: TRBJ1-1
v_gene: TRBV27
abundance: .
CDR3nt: TGTGCCAGCAGTTGGCAGGCTCGGACTGAAGCTTTCTTT
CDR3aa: CASSWQARTEAFF

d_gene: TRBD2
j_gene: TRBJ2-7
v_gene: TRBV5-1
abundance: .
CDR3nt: TGCGCCAGCAGCTTGGGGACTAGCGACGGCCACGAGCAGTACTTC
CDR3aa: CASSLGTSDGHEQYF

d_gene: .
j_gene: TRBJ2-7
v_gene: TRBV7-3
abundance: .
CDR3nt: TGTGCCAGCAGCTTAATCCCCGCGGGCGAGCAGTACTTC
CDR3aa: CASSLIPAGEQYF

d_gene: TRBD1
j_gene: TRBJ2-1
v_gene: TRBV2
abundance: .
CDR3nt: TGTGCCAGCTTAGGGGACAGCCCAAAGCAGTTCTTC
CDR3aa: CASLGDSPKQFF

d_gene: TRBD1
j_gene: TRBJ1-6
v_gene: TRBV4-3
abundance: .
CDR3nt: TGCGCCAGCAGCTTTCGACAGGGGAATTCACCCCTCCACTTT
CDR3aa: CASSFRQGNSPLHF

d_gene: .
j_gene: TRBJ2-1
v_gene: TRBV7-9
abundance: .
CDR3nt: TGTGCCAGCAGCTTAGTCCAGATGAACTACAATGAGCAGTTCTTC
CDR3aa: CASSLVQMNYNEQFF

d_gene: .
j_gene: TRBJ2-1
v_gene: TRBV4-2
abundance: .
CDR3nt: TGTGCCAGCAGCCGGACCCTGAAGGGACAACAGTTCTTC
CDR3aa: CASSRTLKGQQFF

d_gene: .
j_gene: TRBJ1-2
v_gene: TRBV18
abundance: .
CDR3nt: TGTGCCAGCTCACCAACACCGGGACTTCGACCTCATGGCTACACCTTC
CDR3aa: CASSPTPGLRPHGYTF

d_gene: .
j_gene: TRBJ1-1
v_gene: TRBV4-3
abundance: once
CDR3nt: TGCGCCAGCAGCCGCGGGAACACTGAAGCTTTCTTT
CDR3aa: CASSRGNTEAFF

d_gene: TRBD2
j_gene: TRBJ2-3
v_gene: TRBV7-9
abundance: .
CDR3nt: TGTGCCAGCAGCGCTAGCGGGAGGACAGATACGCAGTATTTT
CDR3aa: CASSASGRTDTQYF

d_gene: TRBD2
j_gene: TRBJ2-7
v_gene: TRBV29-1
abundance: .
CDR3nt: TGCAGCGCCTTCTTAGGGACTAGCTACGAGCAGTACTTC
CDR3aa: CSAFLGTSYEQYF

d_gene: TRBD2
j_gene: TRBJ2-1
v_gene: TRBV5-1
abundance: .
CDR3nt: TGCGCCAGCAGCTTACGGGGGGACAATGAGCAGTTCTTC
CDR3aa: CASSLRGDNEQFF

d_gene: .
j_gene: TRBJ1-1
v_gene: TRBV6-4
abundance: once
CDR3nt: TGTGCCAGCGGACGGACATTGAACACTGAAGCTTTCTTT
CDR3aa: CASGRTLNTEAFF

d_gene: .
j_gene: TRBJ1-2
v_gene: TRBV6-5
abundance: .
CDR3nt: TGTGCCAGCCAGAACAGGGCGACAGGTGGCTACACCTTC
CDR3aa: CASQNRATGGYTF

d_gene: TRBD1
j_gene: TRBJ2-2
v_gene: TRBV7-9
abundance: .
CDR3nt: TGTGCCAGCAGCAGCCCGACAGGGGATACCGGGGAGCTGTTTTTT
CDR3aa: CASSSPTGDTGELFF

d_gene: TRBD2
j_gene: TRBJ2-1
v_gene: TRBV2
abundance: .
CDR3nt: TGTGCCAGCAGGGCTAGCGGGAGTGGGAATGAGCAGTTCTTC
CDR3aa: CASRASGSGNEQFF

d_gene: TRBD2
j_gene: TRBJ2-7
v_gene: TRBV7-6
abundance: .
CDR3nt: TGTGCCAGCAGCAGGACTAGCGGGGGGCCCAGTTACGAGCAGTACTTC
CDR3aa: CASSRTSGGPSYEQYF

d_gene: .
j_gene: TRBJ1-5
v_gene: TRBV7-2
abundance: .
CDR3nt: TGTGCCAGCAGCCCCTATGACTGGTATAGCAATCAGCCCCAGCATTTT
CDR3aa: CASSPYDWYSNQPQHF

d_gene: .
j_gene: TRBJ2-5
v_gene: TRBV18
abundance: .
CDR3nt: TGTGCCAGCTTACACCAGATACCCCAAGAGACCCAGTACTTC
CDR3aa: CASLHQIPQETQYF

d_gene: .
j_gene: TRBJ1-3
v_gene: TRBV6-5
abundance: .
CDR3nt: TGTGCCAGCAGGCCACCTGGGACAAGCGGAAACACCATATATTTT
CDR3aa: CASRPPGTSGNTIYF

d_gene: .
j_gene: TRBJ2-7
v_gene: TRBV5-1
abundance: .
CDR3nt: TGCGCCAGCAGCTTCAGGACAGCATACGAGCAGTACTTC
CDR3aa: CASSFRTAYEQYF

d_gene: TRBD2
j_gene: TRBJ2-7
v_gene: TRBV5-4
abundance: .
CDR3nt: TGTGCCAGCAGCTTACTAGCGGGTAGCGAGCAGTACTTC
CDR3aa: CASSLLAGSEQYF

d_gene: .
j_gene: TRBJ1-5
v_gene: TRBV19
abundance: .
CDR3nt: TGTGCCAGTAGCCCGAATAGAGGGTTAGACCAGCCCCAGCATTTT
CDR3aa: CASSPNRGLDQPQHF

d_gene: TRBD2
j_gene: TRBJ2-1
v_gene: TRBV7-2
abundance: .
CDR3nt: TGTGCCAGCAGCAAGAAGGCCGGACTAGGCGAGCAGTTCTTC
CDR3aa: CASSKKAGLGEQFF

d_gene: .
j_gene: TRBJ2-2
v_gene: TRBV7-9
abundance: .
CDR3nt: TGTGCCAGCAGCCCCCTAATGTGGTTGAGCACCGGGGAGCTGTTTTTT
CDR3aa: CASSPLMWLSTGELFF

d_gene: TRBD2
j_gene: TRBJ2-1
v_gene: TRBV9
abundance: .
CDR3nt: TGTGCCAGCAGCCCCCAACCGGGACTAGCCTACAATGAGCAGTTCTTC
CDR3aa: CASSPQPGLAYNEQFF

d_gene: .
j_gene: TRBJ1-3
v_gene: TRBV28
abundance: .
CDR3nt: TGTGCCAGCAGAAGCAGGTCCTCTGGAAACACCATATATTTT
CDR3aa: CASRSRSSGNTIYF

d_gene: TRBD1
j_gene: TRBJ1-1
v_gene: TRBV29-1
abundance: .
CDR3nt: TGCAGCGCCAACAGGGGGTTGGGCACTGAAGCTTTCTTT
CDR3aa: CSANRGLGTEAFF

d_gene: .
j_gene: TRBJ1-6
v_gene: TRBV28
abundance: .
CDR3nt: TGTGCCGCAGGCGCCTATAATTCACCCCTCCACTTT
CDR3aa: CAAGAYNSPLHF

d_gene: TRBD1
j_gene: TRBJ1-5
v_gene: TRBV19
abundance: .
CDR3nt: TGTGCCAGTAGCCCGAACCGACAGGGGATAGATCAGCCCCAGCATTTT
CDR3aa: CASSPNRQGIDQPQHF

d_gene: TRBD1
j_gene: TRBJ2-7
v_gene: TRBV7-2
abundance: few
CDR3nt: TGTGCCAGCAGCTTAGGACAGGGTATCCTCTACGAGCAGTACTTC
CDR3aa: CASSLGQGILYEQYF

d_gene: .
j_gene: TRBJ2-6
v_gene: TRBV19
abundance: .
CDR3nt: TGTGCCAGTAGCTTAACTGGGGCCAACGTCCTGACTTTC
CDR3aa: CASSLTGANVLTF

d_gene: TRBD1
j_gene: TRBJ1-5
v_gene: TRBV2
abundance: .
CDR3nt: TGTGCCAGCAGTGAAGGGACCGGGACAGCGAATCAGCCCCAGCATTTT
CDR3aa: CASSEGTGTANQPQHF

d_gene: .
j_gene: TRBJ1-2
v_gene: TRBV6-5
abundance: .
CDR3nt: TGTGCCAGCAGTTACGCGGGGGGCGCGGGCTACACCTTC
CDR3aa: CASSYAGGAGYTF

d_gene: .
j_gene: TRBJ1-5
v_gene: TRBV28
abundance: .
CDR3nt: TGTGCCAGCAGTTTATCCCGCCCCTCGGGGCAGCCCCAGCATTTT
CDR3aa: CASSLSRPSGQPQHF

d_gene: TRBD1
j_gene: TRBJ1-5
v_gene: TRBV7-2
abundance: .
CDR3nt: TGTGCCAGCAGCGGGGGACAGAATCAGCCCCAGCATTTT
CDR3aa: CASSGGQNQPQHF

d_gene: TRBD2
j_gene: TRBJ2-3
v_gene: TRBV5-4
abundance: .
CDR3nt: TGTGCCAGCAGCCTTGGGGGACTAAGCACAGATACGCAGTATTTT
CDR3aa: CASSLGGLSTDTQYF

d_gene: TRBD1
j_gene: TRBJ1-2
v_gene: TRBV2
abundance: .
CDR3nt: TGTGCCAGCAGGGGCGGGCTGGGACGACAGGGGGACGGCTACACCTTC
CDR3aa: CASRGGLGRQGDGYTF

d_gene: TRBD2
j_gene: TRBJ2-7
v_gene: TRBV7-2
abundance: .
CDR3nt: TGTGCCAGCAGCCCGGGACTAGCGGGGGCCTCCTACGAGCAGTACTTC
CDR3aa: CASSPGLAGASYEQYF

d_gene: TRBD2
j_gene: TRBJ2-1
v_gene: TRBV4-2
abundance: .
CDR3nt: TGTGCCAGCAGCCAAGAATCGGCTAGCGGGCTCTATGAGCAGTTCTTC
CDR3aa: CASSQESASGLYEQFF

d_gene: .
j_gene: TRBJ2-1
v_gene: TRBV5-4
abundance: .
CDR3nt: TGTGCCAGCAGCTGGGGCGGACCCTACAATGAGCAGTTCTTC
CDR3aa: CASSWGGPYNEQFF

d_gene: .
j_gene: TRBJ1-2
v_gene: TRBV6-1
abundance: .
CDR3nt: TGTGCCAGCAGTGAAGCGGGCACATCGAACTATGGCTACACCTTC
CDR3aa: CASSEAGTSNYGYTF

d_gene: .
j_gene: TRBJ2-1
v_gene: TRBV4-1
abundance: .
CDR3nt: TGCGCCAGCAGCCAAGGAGTTTACAATGAGCAGTTCTTC
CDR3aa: CASSQGVYNEQFF

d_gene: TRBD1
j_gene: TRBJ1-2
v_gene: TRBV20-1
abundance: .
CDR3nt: TGCATTTCAGGGGGCGGTTTCGGCTACACCTTC
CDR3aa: CISGGGFGYTF

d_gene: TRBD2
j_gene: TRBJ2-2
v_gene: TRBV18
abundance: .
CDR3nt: TGTGCCAGCTCACCACCGCTAGCGGGGACCGGGGAGCTGTTTTTT
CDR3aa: CASSPPLAGTGELFF

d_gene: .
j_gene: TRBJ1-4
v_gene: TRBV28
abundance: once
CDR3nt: TGTGCCTTTTCACGGGGGGCCGATAATGAAAAACTGTTTTTT
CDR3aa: CAFSRGADNEKLFF